Below are 4 T cell receptor beta chains sequenced from a single sample in a study of T cells expressing NK-cell markers. TCRdb reworked the 5' RACE reads into one entry per CDR3 protein, no DNA. The sample table sets out hundreds of thousands of distinct CDR3 sequences. The sequenced sample was blood T cells: a sorted CD56 or NKG2C T cell subset, CD4+ or CD8+ T cells, or bulk PBMC T cells (not recorded which). These receptors were taken from a woman aged 18-70 years in good health.

The chain couples TRBV7-2 to TRBJ2-1; TCRdb indicates TRBD2, and absent DNA this call remains unverified. The CDR3 loop spans 14 amino acids. Per the germline V gene, CDR1 is SGHTA and CDR2 is FQGNSA. This CDR3 reads CASSSRRGVDEQFF.

V usage is TRBV29-1 and J usage is TRBJ1-2; there is no DNA to check the TCRdb D call of TRBD1. Germline V CDR1 and CDR2: SQVTM, ANQGSEA. The CDR3 loop spans 13 amino acids. This CDR3 is CSVDLRGNYGYTF.

The rearrangement joins TRBV5-1 to TRBJ2-2. The CDR3 is made up of 15 amino acids. Per germline, CDR1 SGHRS and CDR2 YFSETQ. The CDR3 sequence: CASSQTIKNTGELFF.

The V and J genes are TRBV12-3 or TRBV12-4 and TRBJ1-3. The CDR3 contains 15 residues. Here the CDR3 reads CASSLGISSGNTIYF.